This T cell receptor beta chain was identified during a study of T cell changes during pregnancy in multiple sclerosis. This clone appeared a single time. TCRdb's copy holds only in-frame clones and misses some; the assay was immunoSEQ multiplex PCR. The sample holds over 50,000 clones, approximately 87% seen once. The TCR was taken from a human donor whose cells served as feeder cells for cultures in a pregnancy study. The source material was peripheral blood from another person, used as feeder cells.

In DNA, the CDR3 is TGTGCCAGCAGTTTACTTAGAGGGGCGAACACTGAAGCTTTCTTT. This translates into CASSLLRGANTEAFF. The gene calls are TRBV27 and TRBJ1-1; D is perhaps TRBD1 (5 bases). The CDR3 runs 15 residues. Trimming removed 2 bases at V and 1 base at J, with 11 bases between. CDR1 is MNHEY and CDR2 is SMNVEV in the germline V gene (reference sequence).